The following is a TCR beta chain sequence with its context. Its antigen is unidentified. This sample is drawn from a study of regulatory T cells in long-lasting Graves disease. In the study overall: Persistent cases were those of Graves' disease that involved over 5 years of antithyroid drugs with positive TSH receptor antibodies.

The study, taken as a whole, reports: Favored gene segments in persistent disease were TRBV28, TRBJ1-2 and TRBJ2-5. Accuracy may have been reduced by the small sample size.

V lost 3 bases, J lost 0 bases, and 5 bases stayed unmatched. In germline, CDR1 is SNHLY, CDR2 FYNNEI. This CDR3 contains 16 residues. Construction of the TCR beta libraries employed iRepertoire HTBI primers in conjunction with Arm-PCR of CDR3 regions. TCRdb reprocessed the multiplex PCR reads with MiXCR, giving one entry per CDR3 protein. The sample shows over 300,000 distinct CDR3 sequences, less than 20% of them seen only once. The sample's time point: persistent/refractory GD, antithyroid drugs over 5 years with positive TRAb. Generation of the TCR library employed RNA extracted from PBMCs. The sequence was obtained from a female donor with Graves disease. The material was peripheral blood mononuclear cells (PBMCs), obtained when the disease was refractory, from a patient treated with antithyroid drugs. This chain links TRBV2 with TRBJ2-1; TRBD2 agrees at 7 bases. CDR3 protein: CASSDGRGRSYNEQFF. The CDR3 nucleotides read TGTGCCAGCAGTGATGGGAGGGGTCGCTCCTACAATGAGCAGTTCTTC.